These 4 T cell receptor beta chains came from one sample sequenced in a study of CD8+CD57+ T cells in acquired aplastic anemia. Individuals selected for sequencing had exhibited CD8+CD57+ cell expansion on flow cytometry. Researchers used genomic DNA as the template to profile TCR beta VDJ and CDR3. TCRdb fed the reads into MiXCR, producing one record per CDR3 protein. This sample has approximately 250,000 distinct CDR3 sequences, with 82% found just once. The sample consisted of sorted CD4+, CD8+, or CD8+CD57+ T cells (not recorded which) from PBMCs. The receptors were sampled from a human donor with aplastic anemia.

The CDR3 spells CASSSTSGTWGETQYF. As DNA, the CDR3 is TGTGCCAGCAGTTCCACTAGCGGGACTTGGGGAGAGACCCAGTACTTC. This chain links TRBV12-3 or TRBV12-4 with TRBJ2-5, with TRBD2 matching over 10 bases. The V gene end was trimmed by 4 bases and the J gene end by 4 bases; junction bases not matched to a gene: 9. CDR3 size: 16 residues.

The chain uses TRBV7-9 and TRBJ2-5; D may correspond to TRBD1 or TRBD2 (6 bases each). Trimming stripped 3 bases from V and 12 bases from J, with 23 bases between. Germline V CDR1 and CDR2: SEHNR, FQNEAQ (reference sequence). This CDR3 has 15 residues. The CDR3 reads CASSFQRSWGDNEYF. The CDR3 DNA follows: TGTGCCAGCAGCTTTCAAAGAAGCTGGGGGGACAATGAGTACTTC. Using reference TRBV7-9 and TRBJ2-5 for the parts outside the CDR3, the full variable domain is DTGVSQNPRHKITKRGQNVTFRCDPISEHNRLYWYRQTLGQGPEFLTYFQNEAQLEKSRLLSDRFSAERPKGSFSTLEIQRTEQGDSAMYLCASSFQRSWGDNEYFGPGTRLLVL.

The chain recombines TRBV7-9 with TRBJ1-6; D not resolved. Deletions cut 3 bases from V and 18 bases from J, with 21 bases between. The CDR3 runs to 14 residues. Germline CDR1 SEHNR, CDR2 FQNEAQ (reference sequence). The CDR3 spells CASSFQGCGWPDHF. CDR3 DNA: TGTGCCAGCAGCTTCCAAGGATGTGGTTGGCCCGACCACTTT.

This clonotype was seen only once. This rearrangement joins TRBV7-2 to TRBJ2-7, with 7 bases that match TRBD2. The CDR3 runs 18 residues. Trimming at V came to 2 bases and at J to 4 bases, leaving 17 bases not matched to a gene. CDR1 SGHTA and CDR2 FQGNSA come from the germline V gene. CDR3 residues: CASSLPGGGNTQYYEQYV. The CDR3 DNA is TGTGCCAGCAGCTTACCGGGAGGTGGGAATACGCAGTATTACGAGCAGTACGTC.